The 30 T cell receptor beta chains below all came from one sample that was sequenced in a study of blood T cells in healthy people across ages. Primed by a sample-barcoded 5' primer and a J-beta primer mix, a second PCR proceeded for roughly 7 to 11 cycles. TCRdb redid the calling of the 5' RACE reads with MiXCR, one entry per CDR3 protein. The table lists around 800,000 distinct CDR3 sequences, 25% to 30% of them singletons, with about 2.9% in the top ten. Separately, the same data were catalogued under a study of T cells of mothers and their children.

Sequenced sample: blood. The receptors shown here come from a boy aged 10-17 years in good health.

Regarding this clonotype: Since a much larger clone is just one base distant, this may be a read error. This chain uses TRBV29-1 with TRBJ2-5, with unresolved D. Germline CDR1 reads SQVTM; CDR2 reads ANQGSEA. V shed 5 bases and J shed 5 bases, with 18 bases lying between them. This CDR3 spans 14 amino acids. The CDR3 DNA is TGCAGCGTTCTCTTGGGAAGGTCTCGGGAGACCCAGTACTTC. Its translation is CSVLLGRSRETQYF. The whole variable domain, remainder taken from reference TRBV29-1 and TRBJ2-5, is SAVISQKPSRDICQRGTSLTIQCQVDSQVTMMFWYRQQPGQSLTLIATANQGSEATYESGFVIDKFPISRPNLTFSTLTVSNMSPEDSSIYLCSVLLGRSRETQYFGPGTRLLVL.

The CDR3 bases are TGTGCCAGCACCCCCTTGAGGGAGTTCGGCGGGGAGCTGTTTTTT. Protein product: CASTPLREFGGELFF. The genes are TRBV12-3 or TRBV12-4 and TRBJ2-2; D is possibly TRBD2 (5 bases). V was clipped by 7 bases and J by 7 bases, with 19 bases between them. This CDR3 contains 15 residues.

The CDR3 region is CSVKVGQGGNQPQHF. For the CDR3, the DNA is TGCAGCGTTAAGGTGGGCCAAGGGGGCAATCAGCCCCAGCATTTT. The rearrangement joins TRBV29-1 to TRBJ1-5; tentative D call: TRBD1 (5 bases). This CDR3 contains 15 residues. The germline V and J ends were trimmed by 5 bases and 2 bases, with 16 bases remaining between them. Germline V gene data show CDR1 as SQVTM and CDR2 as ANQGSEA.

This CDR3 reads CASRRGANYGYTF. The DNA for the CDR3 is TGTGCCAGCAGACGGGGAGCTAACTATGGCTACACCTTC. The chain couples TRBV6-6 to TRBJ1-2; D gene uncertain. The length of the CDR3 is 13 residues. The germline V and J ends were trimmed by 6 bases and 0 bases, with 8 bases remaining between them. Looked up from germline, CDR1 is MNHNY and CDR2 is SVGAGI (reference sequence).

This clonotype occurred a few times. Germline and junction disagree at one end, which may indicate a read error. J is TRBJ2-5 and V is TRBV7-6, with 10 bases identical to TRBD2. CDR1 is SGHVS and CDR2 is FNYEAQ in the germline V gene. The CDR3 has 17 amino acids. The CDR3 nucleotides read TGTGCCAGTAGCTTAGCGCCCCTAGCGGGGGCACAAGAGACCCAGTACTTC. Encoded protein: CASSLAPLAGAQETQYF.

This chain joins TRBV7-2 and TRBJ2-7, with no clear D. The CDR3 is 12 amino acids. Germline values: CDR1 SGHTA, CDR2 FQGNSA. The V end was cut by 2 bases, the J end by 9 bases, with 11 bases between. CDR3 nucleotide sequence: TGTGCCAGCAGCTTACCGGGTCCAGGGCAGTACTTC. This sequence encodes CASSLPGPGQYF.

A few counts support this clonotype. The chain is built from TRBV12-5 and TRBJ2-7, with a weak D call TRBD2 (7 bases). V was trimmed by 6 bases and J by 2 bases, leaving 17 bases between them. Germline assignment: CDR1 LGHNT and CDR2 FRNRAP. The CDR3 loop spans 15 amino acids. The CDR3 sequence: CASGTRGAGAYEQYF. For the CDR3, the DNA is TGTGCTAGTGGGACCCGGGGGGCGGGGGCCTACGAGCAGTACTTC.

Here the CDR3 DNA reads TGTGCCAGCAGCAACACAGGAAGGACCAACACCGGGGAGCTGTTTTTT. Translating gives CASSNTGRTNTGELFF. The gene calls are TRBV2 and TRBJ2-2, with a weak D call TRBD1 (5 bases). CDR1 is SNHLY, CDR2 FYNNEI, per germline. Trimming took 6 bases from V and 2 from J, leaving 16 bases between them. The CDR3 extends over 16 amino acids.

The V gene is TRBV19, the J gene TRBJ2-1, with 8 bases fitting TRBD2. CDR1 is LNHDA and CDR2 is SQIVND in the germline V gene (reference sequence). This CDR3 contains 15 residues. The V gene end was trimmed by 7 bases and the J gene end by 5 bases; junction bases not matched to a gene: 10. The CDR3 is CASTPLAGPDNEQFF. CDR3 coding DNA: TGTGCCAGTACACCATTAGCGGGGCCGGACAATGAGCAGTTCTTC.

This clonotype turned up a few times. V gene TRBV4-1 combines with J gene TRBJ1-2; a possible D gene is TRBD1 (5 bases). The CDR3 loop spans 17 amino acids. Per germline, CDR1 MGHRA and CDR2 YSYEKL. Trimming stripped 7 bases from V and 3 bases from J, with 24 bases between. CDR3 region: CASNPGSWGGVDYGYTF. The CDR3 DNA is TGCGCCAGCAACCCCGGGTCATGGGGGGGAGTTGACTATGGCTACACCTTC.

This clonotype was counted only a few times. The chain recombines TRBV5-6 with TRBJ2-7; no clear D. The CDR3 consists of 11 residues. V lost 7 bases and J 6 bases, leaving 11 bases between the germline ends. Germline V gives CDR1 SGHDT, CDR2 YYEEEE. The CDR3 sequence: CASSYGSEQYF. CDR3 sequence (DNA): TGTGCCAGCTCCTACGGAAGCGAGCAGTACTTC.

This clonotype was observed a few times. This chain links TRBV3-1 with TRBJ2-7, with D tentatively TRBD2 (6 bases). Between the trimmed V and J ends, which lost 4 bases and 3 bases, there was a span of 13 bases. Germline-derived CDR1 and CDR2 are LGHDT and YNNKEL (reference sequence). This CDR3 comprises 14 residues. DNA for the CDR3: TGTGCCAGCAGCCCCCCGAACGGGGGCTACGAGCAGTACTTC. This sequence encodes CASSPPNGGYEQYF.

V and J are TRBV12-3 or TRBV12-4 and TRBJ2-2; 7 nucleotides match TRBD1. CDR3 size: 16 residues. After removal of 4 bases from V and 4 bases from J, the junction contained 9 bases not matched to a gene. The CDR3 region has the DNA TGTGCCAGCAGTTCCCCCCCGGGACAGCCCACCGGGGAGCTGTTTTTT. It translates to CASSSPPGQPTGELFF.

The chain is built from TRBV6-2 or TRBV6-3 and TRBJ2-5, with D hard to call. Gene TRBJ2-7 matches the end of the DNA better, so the J call may be wrong. CDR1 is MNHEY and CDR2 is SVGEGT in the germline V gene. CDR3 length: 13 residues. CDR3 in DNA: TGTGCCAGCAGTTACTTGGACGGCTACGAGCAGTACTTC. Translation: CASSYLDGYEQYF.

This clonotype occurred a few times. The chain uses TRBV5-1 and TRBJ1-1; the match to TRBD1 covers 8 bases. The CDR3 consists of 14 residues. Trimming at V came to 4 bases and at J to 5 bases, leaving 7 bases not matched to a gene. Germline CDR1 SGHRS, CDR2 YFSETQ. CDR3 in amino acids: CASSGQGGGTEAFF. The CDR3 bases are TGCGCCAGCAGCGGACAGGGAGGAGGGACTGAAGCTTTCTTT. The variable domain in full, completed from reference TRBV5-1 and TRBJ1-1, reads KAGVTQTPRYLIKTRGQQVTLSCSPISGHRSVSWYQQTPGQGLQFLFEYFSETQRNKGNFPGRFSGRQFSNSRSEMNVSTLELGDSALYLCASSGQGGGTEAFFGQGTRLTVV.

This sequence joins TRBV6-5 and TRBJ2-7; tentatively, D is TRBD1 (6 bases). The CDR3 covers 14 residues. V lost 6 bases and J 2 bases, leaving 14 bases between the germline ends. CDR1 and CDR2 (germline): MNHEY, SVGAGI. The CDR3 spells CASRGNRVPYEQYF. CDR3 nucleotides: TGTGCCAGCAGGGGGAACAGGGTCCCCTACGAGCAGTACTTC.

This chain connects TRBV2 to TRBJ1-2; 9 bases fit TRBD1. Germline CDR1 and CDR2: SNHLY and FYNNEI. CDR3 length: 14 amino acids. Losses at the gene ends were 4 bases for V and 7 bases for J; bases not matched to a gene: 7. CDR3 region: CASSARTGVRGYTF. The DNA of the CDR3 is TGTGCCAGCAGTGCAAGGACAGGGGTTCGTGGCTACACCTTC.

This clonotype was counted only a few times. The chain has TRBV24-1 and TRBJ1-1; perhaps TRBD1 as D (5 bases). V lost 7 bases and J 1 base, leaving 9 bases between the germline ends. The CDR3 loop spans 13 amino acids. CDR1 and CDR2 from the germline V gene are KGHDR and SFDVKD. The CDR3: CATSPDKNTEAFF. As DNA, the CDR3 is TGTGCCACCAGCCCGGACAAGAACACTGAAGCTTTCTTT.

This clonotype occurred a few times. The J gene is TRBJ1-2, the V gene TRBV5-1, with a tentative D call TRBD1 (6 bases). CDR1 SGHRS and CDR2 YFSETQ come from the germline V gene. This CDR3 has 16 amino acids. Trimming removed 0 bases from V and 2 bases from J, with 14 bases in between. CDR3 DNA sequence: TGCGCCAGCAGCTTGGAAGGGGGTTCTTTAAACTATGGCTACACCTTC. Its protein product is CASSLEGGSLNYGYTF.

This clonotype turned up a few times. The chain is built from TRBV5-1 and TRBJ1-5, with D perhaps matching TRBD1 (5 bases). Germline lookup yields CDR1 SGHRS and CDR2 YFSETQ. The CDR3 covers 15 residues. Deletions cut 0 bases from V and 0 bases from J, with 7 bases between. The CDR3, as DNA: TGCGCCAGCAGCTTGGGGACATCTAGCAATCAGCCCCAGCATTTT. Translated, it gives CASSLGTSSNQPQHF.

This clonotype has only a few counts. This sequence joins TRBV12-3 or TRBV12-4 and TRBJ2-3; 15 nucleotides agree with TRBD2. V was clipped by 5 bases and J by 2 bases; unmatched bases: 5. This CDR3 has 17 residues. This CDR3 reads CASSPRTSGGVTDTQYF. CDR3 DNA: TGTGCCAGCAGTCCCAGGACTAGCGGGGGGGTCACAGATACGCAGTATTTT.

A few counts support this clonotype. The rearrangement links TRBV5-1 to TRBJ2-3, with TRBD2 matching over 10 bases. V lost 0 bases to trimming and J lost 1 base; unmatched junction nucleotides: 5. CDR3 size: 17 residues. CDR1 is SGHRS, CDR2 YFSETQ, per germline. The CDR3 coding sequence is TGCGCCAGCAGCTTGGGACTAGCGGGTCCGCGCACAGATACGCAGTATTTT. It is translated as CASSLGLAGPRTDTQYF.

This clonotype has just a few counts. The chain couples TRBV15 to TRBJ2-5; 12 bases agree with TRBD2. The CDR3 is 16 residues long. V lost 4 bases to trimming and J lost 5 bases; unmatched junction nucleotides: 8. Germline-derived CDR1 and CDR2 are LNHNV and YYDKDF (reference sequence). CDR3 coding DNA: TGTGCCACCAGCATCGCAAGGACTAGCGGGGCGGAGACCCAGTACTTC. Protein product: CATSIARTSGAETQYF.

A few counts support this clonotype. This chain connects TRBV5-1 to TRBJ1-6, with 7 bases matching TRBD1. J was trimmed by 7 bases and V by 3 bases; bases with no gene match: 4. Germline CDR1 reads SGHRS; CDR2 reads YFSETQ. CDR3 size: 14 residues. The CDR3 sequence: CASSSGQQNSPLHF. The CDR3 bases are TGCGCCAGCAGCTCGGGACAGCAAAATTCACCCCTCCACTTT.

J is TRBJ1-2 and V is TRBV2, with 8 nucleotides matching TRBD1. The CDR3 spans 14 residues. Germline trimming cut 8 bases from V and 7 bases from J; bases unmatched to any gene: 12. Germline V lookup: CDR1 SNHLY, CDR2 FYNNEI. The CDR3 bases are TGTGCCAGCTCGTCCGACAGGGGAGTAGGTGGCTACACCTTC. The encoded protein is CASSSDRGVGGYTF.

This clonotype has a count of ten or more. In DNA, the CDR3 is TGCAGCGTTGAACTACTAGCGGGGGGATCGGTCTTGGGGGAGACCCAGTACTTC. Translated, it gives CSVELLAGGSVLGETQYF. V and J are TRBV29-1 and TRBJ2-5, with TRBD2 identical over 12 bases. In germline, CDR1 is SQVTM, CDR2 ANQGSEA. The CDR3 has 18 amino acids. Trimming cost V 2 bases and J 5 bases; bases outside gene matches: 15.

In this sample, this clonotype turned up a few times. V usage is TRBV12-3 or TRBV12-4 and J usage is TRBJ2-1; no clear D. V was cut by 1 base and J by 8 bases, with 12 bases left in between. This CDR3 has 14 residues. CDR3 in DNA: TGTGCCAGCAGTTTAGAGGTGGGGTCGGATGAGCAGTTCTTC. Amino acid sequence: CASSLEVGSDEQFF.

This clonotype has only one observation. The rearrangement uses TRBV9 and TRBJ1-2, with D possibly being TRBD1 (6 bases). The V gene's germline CDR1 is SGDLS and CDR2 YYNGEE. The CDR3 sequence is 16 residues long. Trimming removed 0 bases from V and 2 bases from J, with 14 bases in between. The CDR3 loop is CASSVVRDTRNYGYTF. The CDR3 DNA sequence: TGTGCCAGCAGCGTAGTTCGGGACACGAGAAACTATGGCTACACCTTC.

The chain uses TRBV21-1 and TRBJ2-7; the listed D gene, TRBD2, was not tested against the DNA. TRBV21-1 is a pseudogene. This CDR3 spans 15 amino acids. This CDR3 reads CASSKASRASDEQYF. CDR3 DNA sequence: TGTGCCAGCAGCAAAGCATCCAGGGCCAGCGACGAGCAGTACTTC.

This clonotype came up many times. This chain connects TRBV20-1 to TRBJ2-2, with D perhaps matching TRBD2 (7 bases). Germline values: CDR1 DFQATT, CDR2 SNEGSKA (reference sequence). CDR3 length equals 16 residues. Trimming left V 1 base short and J 4 bases short, with 16 bases between. CDR3 protein: CSARGPRGGVTGELFF. The CDR3 bases are TGCAGTGCTAGAGGCCCGAGGGGGGGAGTCACCGGGGAGCTGTTTTTT.